This TCR beta chain is drawn from a study of blood T cell repertoires in COVID-19. Study overall: Sites across the United States, Italy and Spain contributed samples from acute and convalescent COVID-19. Sample material is recorded as cDNA or gDNA derived from T cells, B-cell-depleted T cells, or PBMCs.

The CDR3 extends over 15 amino acids. V lost 7 bases and J 8 bases, leaving 23 bases between the germline ends. Germline V CDR1 and CDR2: LNHDA, SQIVND (reference sequence). Authors' methods: Reference gene primer amplification gave nucleated cell count estimates. The protocol was immunoSEQ multiplex PCR, while the TCRdb copy is restricted to in-frame clones and leaves out a portion. D and trimming were read from the DNA, whereas the V and J calls and clone size are those reported in that table. The data hold approximately 470,000 clones, with 87% observed a single time. Sequences were obtained from PBMCs or T cells enriched from blood (not recorded which). This sequence was found in a woman aged 18-35 years who had recovered from COVID-19. This chain connects TRBV19 to TRBJ1-1, with D uncertain. The CDR3 DNA is TGTGCCAGTATCCTTTCCTCGAGCGGGGAGGGCGAAGCTTTCTTT. It yields the protein CASILSSSGEGEAFF.